This T cell receptor (beta chain) derives from a study of T cell repertoires in cytomegalovirus infection. In the study overall: Evidence of both CMV infection and a matching HLA type came from public TCR beta signatures. The study, taken as a whole, reports: Based on cumulative public TCR beta family frequency, carriers of CMV plus the relevant HLA were identified. The response measured ex vivo was dominated by TCR beta clonotypes (HLA-C-restricted and CMV-specific).

V shed 9 bases and J shed 7 bases, with 27 bases lying between them. This CDR3 has 17 residues. The germline V gene encodes CDR1 SGHTA and CDR2 FQGNSA. This clonotype was observed a handful of times. What it binds is unknown. TCRdb re-analysed the reads in MiXCR, keeping a single row per CDR3 protein. This table holds 50,000 to 65,000 distinct CDR3 sequences, over 15% found once. This receptor was identified in a human donor in good health (CMV status not recorded). Some clones in this sample may be carry-over from other donors' samples. The V and J genes are TRBV7-2 and TRBJ2-2; a possible D gene is TRBD1 (7 bases). This specimen consisted of CD8+ T cells from cultured PBMCs, obtained from culture after CMV antigen stimulation. The DNA of the CDR3 is TGTGCCAGTTACCACAACCCTACTCAGGGGGGAGTCGGGGAGCTGTTTTTT. Residues: CASYHNPTQGGVGELFF.